One and the same sample provided the 11 T cell receptor beta chains below, sequenced in a study of cytomegalovirus exposure and HLA in healthy donors. This table comes from immunoSEQ multiplex PCR, and its TCRdb copy is limited to in-frame clones, with some not included. The table has around 130,000 clones, around nine tenths seen once; the top ten hold around 3.4%. Sequencing was done on a sample of PBMCs. Receptors were obtained from a man younger than 40 in good health and CMV-seronegative.

The rearrangement joins TRBV10-2 to TRBJ1-2, with unresolved D. The CDR3 totals 14 residues. Deletions cut 5 bases from V and 1 base from J, with 11 bases between. Germline V CDR1 and CDR2: WSHSY, SAAADI. This CDR3 reads CASSIQNLNYGYTF. Here the CDR3 DNA reads TGCGCCAGCAGTATACAGAACCTTAACTATGGCTACACCTTC.

This clone has a handful of counts. The V gene is TRBV20-1, the J gene TRBJ1-2; the D gene is possibly TRBD1 (5 bases). The CDR3 consists of 11 residues. Germline-derived CDR1 and CDR2 are DFQATT and SNEGSKA (reference sequence). With 3 bases removed from V and 11 bases from J, the gap between germline ends came to 13 bases. The CDR3 coding sequence is TGCAGTGCTAGGCTCCAGGGAGGATACACCTTC. Protein product: CSARLQGGYTF.

The rearrangement uses TRBV27 and TRBJ2-1; 9 bases align to TRBD1. CDR3 length: 15 residues. Germline V gene sequence: CDR1 MNHEY, CDR2 SMNVEV (reference sequence). V gave up 6 bases and J gave up 5 bases; unmatched junction bases: 8. CDR3 loop: CASSRGQGPNNEQFF. CDR3 DNA sequence: TGTGCCAGCAGCCGCGGACAGGGGCCTAACAATGAGCAGTTCTTC.

The rearrangement links TRBV2 to TRBJ2-7; unclear D gene. The CDR3 is 14 residues long. V dropped 5 bases and J dropped 0 bases, with 11 bases sitting between them. The V gene's germline CDR1 is SNHLY and CDR2 FYNNEI. For the CDR3, the DNA is TGTGCCAGCAGTCCGGTGGGCGCCTCCTACGAGCAGTACTTC. As protein: CASSPVGASYEQYF.

V and J are TRBV11-2 and TRBJ1-1; 10 nucleotides match TRBD1. V was pared by 5 bases and J by 0 bases, with 3 bases of the junction left unmatched. From germline, CDR1 is SGHAT and CDR2 FQNNGV. The CDR3 sequence is 15 residues long. The CDR3 nucleotides are TGTGCCAGCAGCCTCGGGACAGGGGTGAACACTGAAGCTTTCTTT. Translation: CASSLGTGVNTEAFF.

In DNA, the CDR3 is TGTGCCAGCAGATCGGTCGCAGATACGCAGTATTTT. It codes for CASRSVADTQYF. This chain links TRBV7-2 with TRBJ2-3; D call uncertain. V shed 6 bases and J shed 4 bases, with 8 bases lying between them. CDR3 size: 12 residues. Germline-derived CDR1 and CDR2 are SGHTA and FQGNSA.

This chain uses TRBV2 with TRBJ2-1; 10 nucleotides align to TRBD1. This CDR3 is built from 14 residues. J gave up 5 bases and V 11 bases, and 9 bases lay outside the gene matches. Germline loops: CDR1 SNHLY, CDR2 FYNNEI. The CDR3 loop reads CASLRDRGDNEQFF. The CDR3 DNA follows: TGTGCCTCACTCCGGGACAGGGGTGACAATGAGCAGTTCTTC.

J is TRBJ2-1 and V is TRBV25-1; TRBD2 aligns across 10 bases. The CDR3 spans 15 residues. The germline V gene encodes CDR1 MGHDK and CDR2 SYGVNS. After removal of 6 bases from V and 3 bases from J, the junction contained 5 bases not matched to a gene. CDR3 nucleotides: TGTGCCAGCAGATCAAGCGGGGGGGGCTACAATGAGCAGTTCTTC. Translating gives CASRSSGGGYNEQFF. The full variable domain, its missing parts supplied by reference TRBV25-1 and TRBJ2-1, is EADIYQTPRYLVIGTGKKITLECSQTMGHDKMYWYQQDPGMELHLIHYSYGVNSTEKGDLSSESTVSRIRTEHFPLTLESARPSHTSQYLCASRSSGGGYNEQFFGPGTRLTVL.

J is TRBJ1-4 and V is TRBV5-1; D is unclear. CDR1 and CDR2 from the germline V gene are SGHRS and YFSETQ. Trimming pared 5 bases from V and 3 bases from J, leaving 11 bases between. The length of the CDR3 is 14 residues. CDR3 sequence reads: CASREALANEKLFF. CDR3 coding DNA: TGCGCCAGCAGAGAAGCCCTGGCTAATGAAAAACTGTTTTTT.

This clone was recorded once. This chain connects TRBV7-2 to TRBJ1-2; 9 bases fit TRBD1. Per germline, CDR1 SGHTA and CDR2 FQGNSA. This CDR3 is built from 14 residues. The J segment lost 5 bases and the V segment lost 6 bases, leaving 7 bases of the junction unmatched. CDR3 DNA: TGTGCCAGCAGTCCCGGGACAGGGATTTATGGCTACACCTTC. Its translation is CASSPGTGIYGYTF.

This clone was observed a single time. This chain joins TRBV28 and TRBJ2-3; 8 bases align to TRBD1. The CDR3 runs 15 residues. The V gene end was trimmed by 5 bases and the J gene end by 4 bases; junction bases not matched to a gene: 8. Germline CDR1 and CDR2: MDHEN and SYDVKM. CDR3 sequence: CASSGSGGVPDTQYF. CDR3 in DNA: TGTGCCAGCAGTGGGTCAGGGGGCGTCCCAGATACGCAGTATTTT.